This T cell receptor (beta chain) is drawn from a study of blood T cell repertoires in COVID-19. Whole-study context: The cDNA or gDNA used as material had been derived from T cells, B-cell-depleted T cells, or PBMCs.

The CDR3 consists of 11 residues. Deletions cut 0 bases from V and 6 bases from J, with 5 bases between. CDR1 and CDR2 (germline): DFQATT, SNEGSKA (reference sequence). This table comes from immunoSEQ multiplex PCR, and its TCRdb copy is limited to in-frame clones, with some not included. The table shows 130,000 or so clones, with around 89% occurring only once. The chain uses TRBV20-1 and TRBJ1-1; D gene ambiguous. The receptor was isolated from a man between 50 and 59 years old with active or convalescent COVID-19. Sequenced input: peripheral blood. The CDR3 sequence: CSARDRAEAFF. CDR3 nucleotides: TGCAGTGCTAGAGACCGAGCTGAAGCTTTCTTT.